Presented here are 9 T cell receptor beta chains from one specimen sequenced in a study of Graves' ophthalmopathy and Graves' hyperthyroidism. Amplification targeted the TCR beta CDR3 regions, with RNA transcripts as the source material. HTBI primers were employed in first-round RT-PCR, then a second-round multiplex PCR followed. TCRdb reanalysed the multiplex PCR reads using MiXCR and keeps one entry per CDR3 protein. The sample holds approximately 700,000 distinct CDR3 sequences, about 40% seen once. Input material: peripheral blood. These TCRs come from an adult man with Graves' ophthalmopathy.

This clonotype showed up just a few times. Written as DNA, the CDR3 is TGTGCCAGCAGCTTCTTACGGGGGTCCGGATCTAATGAAAAACTGTTTTTT. Residues: CASSFLRGSGSNEKLFF. The rearrangement uses TRBV7-9 and TRBJ1-4; tentative D call: TRBD1 (5 bases). V shed 3 bases and J shed 3 bases, with 17 bases lying between them. Germline lookup yields CDR1 SEHNR and CDR2 FQNEAQ (reference sequence). The CDR3 extends over 17 amino acids.

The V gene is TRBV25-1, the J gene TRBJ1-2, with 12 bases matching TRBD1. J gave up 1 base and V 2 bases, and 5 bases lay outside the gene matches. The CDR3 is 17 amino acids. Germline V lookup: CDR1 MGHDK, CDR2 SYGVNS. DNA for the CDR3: TGTGCCAGCAGTGAACGGGGGACAGGGGGCCTTAACTATGGCTACACCTTC. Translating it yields CASSERGTGGLNYGYTF.

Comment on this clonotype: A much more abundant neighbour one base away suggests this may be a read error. The CDR3 is CASSLGQGPGANEILFF. As DNA, the CDR3 is TGTGCCAGCAGTTTAGGGCAGGGGCCGGGAGCTAATGAAATACTGTTTTTT. The V call is TRBV12-3 or TRBV12-4, the J call TRBJ1-4; D is possibly TRBD1 (6 bases). This CDR3 is 17 amino acids long.

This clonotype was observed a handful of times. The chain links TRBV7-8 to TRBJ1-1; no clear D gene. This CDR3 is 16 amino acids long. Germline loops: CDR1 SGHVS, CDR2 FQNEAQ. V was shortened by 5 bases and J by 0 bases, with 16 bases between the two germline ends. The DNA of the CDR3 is TGTGCCAGCAGCCAAGATCAAGTAGGAATGAACACTGAAGCTTTCTTT. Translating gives CASSQDQVGMNTEAFF.

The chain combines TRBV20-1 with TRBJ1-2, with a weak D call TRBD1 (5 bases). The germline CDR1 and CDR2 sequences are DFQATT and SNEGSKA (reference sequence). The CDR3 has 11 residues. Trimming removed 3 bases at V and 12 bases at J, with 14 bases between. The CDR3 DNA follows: TGCAGTGCTAGCCCAGGGCTGCGGAACACCTTC. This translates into CSASPGLRNTF.

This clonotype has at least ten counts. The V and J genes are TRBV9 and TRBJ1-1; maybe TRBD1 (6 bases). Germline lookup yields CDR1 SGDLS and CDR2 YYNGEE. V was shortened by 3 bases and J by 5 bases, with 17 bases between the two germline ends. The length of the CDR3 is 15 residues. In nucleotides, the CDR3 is TGTGCCAGCAGCGGTATACAGGGAAGGGGTACTGAAGCTTTCTTT. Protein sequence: CASSGIQGRGTEAFF.

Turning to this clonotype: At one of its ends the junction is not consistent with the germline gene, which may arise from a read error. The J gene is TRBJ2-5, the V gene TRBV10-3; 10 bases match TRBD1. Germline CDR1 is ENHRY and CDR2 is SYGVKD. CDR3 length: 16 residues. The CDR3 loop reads CASSQPWTGGRETQYF. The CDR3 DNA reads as TGTGCCAGCAGTCAACCATGGACAGGGGGACGTGAGACCCAGTACTTC.

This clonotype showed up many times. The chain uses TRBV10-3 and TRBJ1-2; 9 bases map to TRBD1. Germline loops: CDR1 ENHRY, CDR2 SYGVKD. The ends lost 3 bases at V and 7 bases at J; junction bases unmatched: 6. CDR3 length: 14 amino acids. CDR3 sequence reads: CAISDRDRVGGYTF. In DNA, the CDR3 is TGTGCCATCAGTGACAGGGACAGGGTTGGTGGCTACACCTTC.

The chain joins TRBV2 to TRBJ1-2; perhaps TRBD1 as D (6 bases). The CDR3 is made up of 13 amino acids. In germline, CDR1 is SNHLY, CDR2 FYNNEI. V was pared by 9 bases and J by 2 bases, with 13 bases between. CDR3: CASEQGQNYGYTF. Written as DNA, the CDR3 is TGTGCCAGTGAACAGGGACAAAACTATGGCTACACCTTC.